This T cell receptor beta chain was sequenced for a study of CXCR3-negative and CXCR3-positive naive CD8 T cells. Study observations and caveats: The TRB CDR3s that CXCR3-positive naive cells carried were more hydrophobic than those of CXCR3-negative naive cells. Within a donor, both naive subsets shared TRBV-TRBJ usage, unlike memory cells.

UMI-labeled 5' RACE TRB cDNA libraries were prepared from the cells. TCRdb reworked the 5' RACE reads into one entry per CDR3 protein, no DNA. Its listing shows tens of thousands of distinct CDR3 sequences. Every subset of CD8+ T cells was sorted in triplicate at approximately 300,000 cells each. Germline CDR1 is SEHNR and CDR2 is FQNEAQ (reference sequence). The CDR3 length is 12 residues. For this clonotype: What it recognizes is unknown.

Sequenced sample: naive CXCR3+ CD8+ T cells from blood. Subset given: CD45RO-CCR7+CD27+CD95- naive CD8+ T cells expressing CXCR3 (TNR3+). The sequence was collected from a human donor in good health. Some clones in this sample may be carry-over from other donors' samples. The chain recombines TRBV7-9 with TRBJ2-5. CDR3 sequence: CASSPILKTQYF.